This TCR beta chain was identified in a study of blood T cell repertoires in COVID-19. Clones were sequenced by immunoSEQ multiplex PCR, and TCRdb holds only the in-frame ones, with some missing. Among about 160,000 clones, 82% were seen once, and the ten largest hold around 7%. V was trimmed by 5 bases and J by 10 bases, leaving 15 bases between them. The CDR3 is made up of 13 amino acids. Germline lookup yields CDR1 LNHDA and CDR2 SQIVND (reference sequence). The source material was peripheral blood. V and J are TRBV19 and TRBJ2-1, with D maybe TRBD2 (5 bases). The clonotype originates from a woman aged 40-49 years with COVID-19, enrolled during active disease. The CDR3 bases are TGTGCCAGTAGTTCGATAGCGAATGGGGAGCAGTTCTTC. It specifies CASSSIANGEQFF.